This T cell receptor beta chain was recovered during a study of blood T cell repertoires in COVID-19. Whole-study context: COVID-19 samples collected from the United States, Italy and Spain covered acute and convalescent phases. The analysed material was cDNA or gDNA that came from T cells, B-cell-depleted T cells, or PBMCs.

V lost 0 bases to trimming and J lost 7 bases; unmatched junction nucleotides: 4. The CDR3 extends over 15 amino acids. Germline CDR1 is MGHDK and CDR2 is SYGVNS. Data came from immunoSEQ multiplex PCR; TCRdb stores just in-frame clones and leaves some out. Of roughly 250,000 clones detected, around nine tenths appear once; the ten largest clones hold approximately 1.6%. Participants spanned ages about 18 to 100 years and resided in 20 to 30 US areas. This clone occurred once. This receptor was taken from a woman between 45 and 60 years old who had recovered from COVID-19. This rearrangement joins TRBV25-1 to TRBJ2-1; 9 bases agree with TRBD1. Sequencing used PBMCs or T cells enriched from blood (not recorded which). The CDR3 DNA is TGTGCCAGCAGTGAATATGCGACAGGGGGAAATGAGCAGTTCTTC. Its translation is CASSEYATGGNEQFF.